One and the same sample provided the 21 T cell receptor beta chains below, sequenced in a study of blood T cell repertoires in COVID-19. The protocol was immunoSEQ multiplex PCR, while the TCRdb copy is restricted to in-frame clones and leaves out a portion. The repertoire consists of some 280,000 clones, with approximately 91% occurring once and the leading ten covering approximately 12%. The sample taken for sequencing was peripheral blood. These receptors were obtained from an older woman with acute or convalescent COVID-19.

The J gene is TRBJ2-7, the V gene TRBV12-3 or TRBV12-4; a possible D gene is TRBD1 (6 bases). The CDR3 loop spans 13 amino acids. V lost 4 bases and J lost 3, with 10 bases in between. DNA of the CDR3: TGTGCCAGCAGTTCCACAGGGAGCTACGAGCAGTACTTC. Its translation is CASSSTGSYEQYF.

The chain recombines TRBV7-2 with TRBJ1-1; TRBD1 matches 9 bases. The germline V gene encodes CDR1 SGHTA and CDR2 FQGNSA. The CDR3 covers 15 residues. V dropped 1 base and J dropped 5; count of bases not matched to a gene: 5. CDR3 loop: CASSLGGQGGTEAFF. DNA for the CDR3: TGTGCCAGCAGCTTAGGGGGACAGGGTGGAACTGAAGCTTTCTTT.

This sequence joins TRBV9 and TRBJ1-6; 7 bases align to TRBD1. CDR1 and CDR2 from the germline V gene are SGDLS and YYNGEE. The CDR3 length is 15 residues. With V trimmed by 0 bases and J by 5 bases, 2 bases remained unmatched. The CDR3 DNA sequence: TGTGCCAGCAGCGTAGGACAGGGAAATAATTCACCCCTCCACTTT. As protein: CASSVGQGNNSPLHF.

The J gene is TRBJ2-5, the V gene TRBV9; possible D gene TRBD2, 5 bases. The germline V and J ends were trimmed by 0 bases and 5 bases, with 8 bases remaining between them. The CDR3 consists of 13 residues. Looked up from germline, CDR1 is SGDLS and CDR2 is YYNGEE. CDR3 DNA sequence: TGTGCCAGCAGCGTAGGAGGGCTGGAGACCCAGTACTTC. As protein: CASSVGGLETQYF.

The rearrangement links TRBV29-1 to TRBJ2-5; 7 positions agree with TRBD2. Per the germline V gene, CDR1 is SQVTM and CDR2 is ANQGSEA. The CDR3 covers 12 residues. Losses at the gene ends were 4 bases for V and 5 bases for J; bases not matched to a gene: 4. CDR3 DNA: TGCAGCGTTGGGAGTAGCGGGGAGACCCAGTACTTC. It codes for CSVGSSGETQYF.

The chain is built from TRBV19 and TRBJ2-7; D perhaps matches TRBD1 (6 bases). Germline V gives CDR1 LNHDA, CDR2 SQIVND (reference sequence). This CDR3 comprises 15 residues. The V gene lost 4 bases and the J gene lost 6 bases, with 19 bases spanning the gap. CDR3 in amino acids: CASSTKTGKELEQYF. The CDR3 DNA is TGTGCCAGTAGTACCAAGACAGGAAAGGAGCTCGAGCAGTACTTC.

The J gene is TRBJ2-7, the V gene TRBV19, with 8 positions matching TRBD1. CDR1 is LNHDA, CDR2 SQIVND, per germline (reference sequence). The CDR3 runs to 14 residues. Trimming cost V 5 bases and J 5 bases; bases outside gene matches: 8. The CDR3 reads CASSATGAPHEQYF. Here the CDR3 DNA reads TGTGCCAGTAGTGCGACAGGGGCTCCACACGAGCAGTACTTC.

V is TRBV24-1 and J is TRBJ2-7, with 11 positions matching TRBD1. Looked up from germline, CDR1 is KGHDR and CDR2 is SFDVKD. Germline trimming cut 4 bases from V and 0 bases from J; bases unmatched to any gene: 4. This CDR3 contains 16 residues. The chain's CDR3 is CATSDPDRGHSYEQYF. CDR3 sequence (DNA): TGTGCCACCAGTGACCCGGACAGGGGGCACTCCTACGAGCAGTACTTC.

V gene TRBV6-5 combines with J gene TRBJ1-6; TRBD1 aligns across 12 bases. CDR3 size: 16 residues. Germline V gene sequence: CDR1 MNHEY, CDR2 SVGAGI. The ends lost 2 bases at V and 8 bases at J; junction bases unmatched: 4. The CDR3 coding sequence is TGTGCCAGCAGTTACGGGGACAGGGGGCCCCATTCACCCCTCCACTTT. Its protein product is CASSYGDRGPHSPLHF.

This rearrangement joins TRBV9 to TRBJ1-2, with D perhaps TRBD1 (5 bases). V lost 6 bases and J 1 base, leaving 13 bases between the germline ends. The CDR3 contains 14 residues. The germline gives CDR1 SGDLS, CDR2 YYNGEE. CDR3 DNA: TGTGCCAGCACCCCTGAGACAGTTAACTATGGCTACACCTTC. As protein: CASTPETVNYGYTF.

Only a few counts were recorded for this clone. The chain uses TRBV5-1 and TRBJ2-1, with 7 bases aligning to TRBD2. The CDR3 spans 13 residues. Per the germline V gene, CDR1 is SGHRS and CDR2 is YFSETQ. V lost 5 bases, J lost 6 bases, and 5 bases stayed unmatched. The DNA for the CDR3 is TGCGCCAGCAGTGAAGCGGGAATCAATGAGCAGTTCTTC. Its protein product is CASSEAGINEQFF.

CDR3 coding DNA: TGTGCCAGCAGTCCCGGACAGTTGCAAGAGACCCAGTACTTC. Translation: CASSPGQLQETQYF. The rearrangement joins TRBV28 to TRBJ2-5; D is perhaps TRBD1 (6 bases). The CDR3 has 14 residues. Per germline, CDR1 MDHEN and CDR2 SYDVKM. V lost 5 bases and J lost 2, with 12 bases in between.

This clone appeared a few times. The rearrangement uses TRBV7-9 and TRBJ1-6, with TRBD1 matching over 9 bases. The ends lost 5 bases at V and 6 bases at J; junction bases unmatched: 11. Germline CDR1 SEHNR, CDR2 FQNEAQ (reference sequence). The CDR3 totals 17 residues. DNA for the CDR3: TGTGCCAGCAGCGTATGGGCTGGGACAGGGTCTAATTCACCCCTCCACTTT. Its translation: CASSVWAGTGSNSPLHF. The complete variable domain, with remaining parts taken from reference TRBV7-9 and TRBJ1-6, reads DTGVSQNPRHKITKRGQNVTFRCDPISEHNRLYWYRQTLGQGPEFLTYFQNEAQLEKSRLLSDRFSAERPKGSFSTLEIQRTEQGDSAMYLCASSVWAGTGSNSPLHFGNGTRLTVT.

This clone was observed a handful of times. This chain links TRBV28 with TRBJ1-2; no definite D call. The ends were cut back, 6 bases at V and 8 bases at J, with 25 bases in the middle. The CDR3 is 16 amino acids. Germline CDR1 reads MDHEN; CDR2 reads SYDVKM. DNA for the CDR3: TGTGCCAGCAGCAAATCCCTCCAACAGCGGTTATCCGGCTACACCTTC. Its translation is CASSKSLQQRLSGYTF.

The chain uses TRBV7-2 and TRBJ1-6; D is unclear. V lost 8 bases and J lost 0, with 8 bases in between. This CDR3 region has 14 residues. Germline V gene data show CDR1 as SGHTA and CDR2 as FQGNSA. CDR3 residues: CASLRSSYNSPLHF. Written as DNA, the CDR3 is TGTGCCAGCCTCCGTAGCTCCTATAATTCACCCCTCCACTTT.

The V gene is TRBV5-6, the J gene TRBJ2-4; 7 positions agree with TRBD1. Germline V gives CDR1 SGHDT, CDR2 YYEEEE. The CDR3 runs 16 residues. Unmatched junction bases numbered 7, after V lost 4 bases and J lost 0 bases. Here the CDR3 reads CASSLGQTLAKNIQYF. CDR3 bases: TGTGCCAGCAGCCTGGGACAGACACTAGCCAAAAACATTCAGTACTTC.

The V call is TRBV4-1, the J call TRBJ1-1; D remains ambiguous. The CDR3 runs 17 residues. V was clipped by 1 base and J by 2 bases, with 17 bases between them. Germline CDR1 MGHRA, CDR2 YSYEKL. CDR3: CASSQVWVQMTNTEAFF. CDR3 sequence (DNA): TGCGCCAGCAGCCAAGTGTGGGTCCAAATGACAAACACTGAAGCTTTCTTT.

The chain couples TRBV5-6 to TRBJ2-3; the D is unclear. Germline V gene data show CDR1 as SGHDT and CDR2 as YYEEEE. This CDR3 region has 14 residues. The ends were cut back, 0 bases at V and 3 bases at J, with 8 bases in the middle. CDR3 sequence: CASSLGFGTDTQYF. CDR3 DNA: TGTGCCAGCAGCTTGGGGTTCGGGACAGATACGCAGTATTTT.

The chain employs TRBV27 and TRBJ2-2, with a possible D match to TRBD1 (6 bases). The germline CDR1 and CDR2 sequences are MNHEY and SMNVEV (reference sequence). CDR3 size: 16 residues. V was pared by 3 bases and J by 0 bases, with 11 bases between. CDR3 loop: CASSFAGVSNTGELFF. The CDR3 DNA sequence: TGTGCCAGCAGTTTCGCAGGGGTTTCGAACACCGGGGAGCTGTTTTTT.

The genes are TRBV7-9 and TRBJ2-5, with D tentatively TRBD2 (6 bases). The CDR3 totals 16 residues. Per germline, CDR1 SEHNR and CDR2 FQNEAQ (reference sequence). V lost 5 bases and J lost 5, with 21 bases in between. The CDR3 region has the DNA TGTGCCAGCAGCCCCCGGCGACCGGCACGGGAGGAGACCCAGTACTTC. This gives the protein CASSPRRPAREETQYF.

DNA for the CDR3: TGTGCCAGCAGCTCCGGGACTGGACCCTACGAGCAGTACTTC. It codes for CASSSGTGPYEQYF. The J gene is TRBJ2-7, the V gene TRBV7-9, with D perhaps TRBD2 (6 bases). CDR3 length: 14 residues. CDR1 and CDR2 from the germline V gene are SEHNR and FQNEAQ (reference sequence). Trimming removed 4 bases at V and 2 bases at J, with 12 bases between.